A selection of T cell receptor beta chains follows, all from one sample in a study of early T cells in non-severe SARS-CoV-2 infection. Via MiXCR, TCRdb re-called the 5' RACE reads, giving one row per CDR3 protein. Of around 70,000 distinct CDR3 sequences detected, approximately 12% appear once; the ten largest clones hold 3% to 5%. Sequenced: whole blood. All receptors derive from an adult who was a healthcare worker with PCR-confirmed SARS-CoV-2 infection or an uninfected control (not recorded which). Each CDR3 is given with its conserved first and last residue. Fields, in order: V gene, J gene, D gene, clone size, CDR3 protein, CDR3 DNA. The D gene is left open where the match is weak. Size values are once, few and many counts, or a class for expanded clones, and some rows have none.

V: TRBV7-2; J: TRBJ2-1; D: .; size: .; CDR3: CASSRTGANPNEQFF; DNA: TGTGCCAGCAGCAGGACGGGGGCGAACCCCAATGAGCAGTTCTTC
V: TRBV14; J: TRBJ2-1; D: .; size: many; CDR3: CASSQDGYPLNYNEQFF; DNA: TGTGCCAGCAGCCAAGATGGGTACCCCCTTAATTACAATGAGCAGTTCTTC
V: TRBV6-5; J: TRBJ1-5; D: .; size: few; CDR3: CASSYSSQGVRQPQHF; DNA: TGTGCCAGCAGTTACTCGTCCCAAGGGGTGAGACAGCCCCAGCATTTT
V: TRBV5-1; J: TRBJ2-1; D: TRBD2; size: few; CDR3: CASSLGLAGGDEQFF; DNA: TGCGCCAGCAGCTTGGGACTAGCGGGAGGGGATGAGCAGTTCTTC
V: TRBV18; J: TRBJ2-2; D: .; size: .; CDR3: CASSLQDLNTGELFF; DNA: TGTGCCAGCTCACTCCAGGACTTGAACACCGGGGAGCTGTTTTTT
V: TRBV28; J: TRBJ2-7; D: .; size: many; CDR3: CASSYPGSYEQYF; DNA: TGTGCCAGCAGTTACCCCGGCTCCTACGAGCAGTACTTC
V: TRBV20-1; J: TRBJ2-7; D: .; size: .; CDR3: CSASAGVPYEQYF; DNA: TGCAGTGCTAGTGCCGGTGTACCCTACGAGCAGTACTTC
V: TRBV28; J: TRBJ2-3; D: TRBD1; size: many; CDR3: CASSSPRDRGRVGEADTQYF; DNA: TGTGCCAGCAGTTCCCCCCGGGACAGGGGGCGCGTGGGAGAAGCAGATACGCAGTATTTT
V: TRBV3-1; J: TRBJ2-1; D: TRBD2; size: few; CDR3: CASSQLAGVSYNEQFF; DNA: TGTGCCAGCAGCCAACTAGCGGGAGTTTCCTACAATGAGCAGTTCTTC
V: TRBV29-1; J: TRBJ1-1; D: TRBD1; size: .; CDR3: CSVPGQGSTEAFF; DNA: TGCAGCGTGCCGGGACAGGGGAGTACTGAAGCTTTCTTT
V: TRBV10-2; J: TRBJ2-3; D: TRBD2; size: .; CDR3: CASSMTSGEIDTQYF; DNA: TGCGCCAGCAGTATGACTAGCGGGGAAATAGATACGCAGTATTTT
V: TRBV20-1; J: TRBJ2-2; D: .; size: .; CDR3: CSARDFRIANTGELFF; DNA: TGCAGTGCTAGAGATTTCCGGATAGCGAACACCGGGGAGCTGTTTTTT
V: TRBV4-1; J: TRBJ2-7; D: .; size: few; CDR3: CASSQDRLTGQYF; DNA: TGCGCCAGCAGCCAAGATAGGTTAACAGGGCAGTACTTC
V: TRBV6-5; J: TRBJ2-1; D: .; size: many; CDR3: CASAAVSSYNEQFF; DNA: TGTGCCAGCGCGGCGGTCAGCTCCTACAATGAGCAGTTCTTC
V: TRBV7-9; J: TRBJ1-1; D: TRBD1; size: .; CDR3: CASSFTGGAGNTEAFF; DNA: TGTGCCAGCAGTTTCACAGGGGGCGCAGGGAACACTGAAGCTTTCTTT
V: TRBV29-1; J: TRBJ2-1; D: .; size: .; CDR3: CSVRLSGSYNEQFF; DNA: TGCAGCGTCCGGTTGTCGGGGTCCTACAATGAGCAGTTCTTC
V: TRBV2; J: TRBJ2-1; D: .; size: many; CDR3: CASSENLDQDNEQFF; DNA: TGTGCCAGCAGTGAAAACCTGGATCAGGACAATGAGCAGTTCTTC
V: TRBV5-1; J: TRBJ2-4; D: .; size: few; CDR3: CASSLERSGIQYF; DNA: TGCGCCAGCAGCTTGGAGAGGTCAGGCATTCAGTACTTC
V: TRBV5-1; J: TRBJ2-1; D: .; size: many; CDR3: CASSTGSSYNEQFF; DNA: TGCGCCAGCAGCACCGGGAGCTCCTACAATGAGCAGTTCTTC
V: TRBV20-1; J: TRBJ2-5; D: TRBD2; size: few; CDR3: CSARGTSGLASETQYF; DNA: TGCAGTGCTAGAGGTACCTCAGGACTAGCATCCGAGACCCAGTACTTC
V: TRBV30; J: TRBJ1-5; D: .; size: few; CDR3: CAWSAVRNQPQHF; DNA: TGTGCCTGGAGTGCAGTGCGCAATCAGCCCCAGCATTTT
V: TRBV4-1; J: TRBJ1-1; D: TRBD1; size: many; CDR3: CASSQDLTGVENTEAFF; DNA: TGCGCCAGCAGCCAAGATTTGACAGGGGTTGAGAACACTGAAGCTTTCTTT
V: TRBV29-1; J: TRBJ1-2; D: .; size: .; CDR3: CSVWTSGHGYTF; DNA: TGCAGCGTCTGGACCTCCGGGCATGGCTACACCTTC
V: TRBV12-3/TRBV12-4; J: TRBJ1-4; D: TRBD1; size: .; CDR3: CASSDGQGDEKLFF; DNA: TGTGCCAGCAGTGACGGACAGGGGGACGAAAAACTGTTTTTT
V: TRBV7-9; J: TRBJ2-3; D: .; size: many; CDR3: CASSLVADTQYF; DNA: TGTGCCAGCAGCTTAGTAGCCGATACGCAGTATTTT
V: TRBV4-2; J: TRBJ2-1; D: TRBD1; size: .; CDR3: CASSRPGQGAYEQFF; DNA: TGTGCCAGCAGCAGGCCGGGACAGGGGGCTTATGAGCAGTTCTTC
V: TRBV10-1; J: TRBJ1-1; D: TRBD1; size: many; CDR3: CASRTGLDEAFF; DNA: TGCGCCAGCAGGACAGGGCTGGATGAAGCTTTCTTT
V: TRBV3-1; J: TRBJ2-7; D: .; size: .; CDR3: CASSPDGWDEQYF; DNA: TGTGCCAGCAGCCCAGACGGATGGGACGAGCAGTACTTC
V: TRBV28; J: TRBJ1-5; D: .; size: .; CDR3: CVAGPSNQPQHF; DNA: TGTGTCGCAGGGCCTAGCAATCAGCCCCAGCATTTT
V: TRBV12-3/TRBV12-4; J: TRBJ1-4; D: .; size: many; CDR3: CASSTDRFNEKLFF; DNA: TGTGCCAGCAGTACCGACAGGTTTAATGAAAAACTGTTTTTT
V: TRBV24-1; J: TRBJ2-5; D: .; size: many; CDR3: CATSDLQGETQYF; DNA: TGTGCCACCAGTGATTTGCAGGGAGAGACCCAGTACTTC
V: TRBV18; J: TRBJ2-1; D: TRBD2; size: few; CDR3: CASSRIAGGEEQFF; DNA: TGTGCCAGCTCGCGCATAGCGGGAGGGGAAGAGCAGTTCTTC
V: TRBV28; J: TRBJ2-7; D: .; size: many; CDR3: CASSLRGSTYEQYF; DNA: TGTGCCAGCAGTTTAAGGGGGTCTACCTACGAGCAGTACTTC
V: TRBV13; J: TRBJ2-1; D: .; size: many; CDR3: CASSSFRTEQFF; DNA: TGTGCCAGCAGCTCATTTCGGACAGAGCAGTTCTTC
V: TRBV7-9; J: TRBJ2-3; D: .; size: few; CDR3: CASSPTWNSGTDTQYF; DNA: TGTGCCAGCAGCCCAACCTGGAACTCGGGGACAGATACGCAGTATTTT
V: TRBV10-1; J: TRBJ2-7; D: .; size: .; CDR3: CASSAGTRADYEQYF; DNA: TGCGCCAGCAGTGCGGGGACGAGGGCGGACTACGAGCAGTACTTC
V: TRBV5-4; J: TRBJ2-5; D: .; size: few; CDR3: CASSGGTVQETQYF; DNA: TGTGCCAGCAGCGGGGGGACCGTCCAAGAGACCCAGTACTTC
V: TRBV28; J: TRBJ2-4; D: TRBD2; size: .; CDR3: CASSLGGNIQYF; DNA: TGTGCCAGCAGTTTGGGAGGGAACATTCAGTACTTC
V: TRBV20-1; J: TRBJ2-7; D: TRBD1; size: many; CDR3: CSAIPGQGFDEQYF; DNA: TGCAGTGCTATTCCGGGACAGGGGTTCGACGAGCAGTACTTC
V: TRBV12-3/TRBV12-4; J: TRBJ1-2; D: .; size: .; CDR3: CASSQSYGYTF; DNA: TGTGCCAGCAGCCAGAGCTATGGCTACACCTTC
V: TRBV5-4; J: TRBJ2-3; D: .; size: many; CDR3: CASSLFDGTDTQYF; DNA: TGTGCCAGCAGTCTTTTTGATGGCACAGATACGCAGTATTTT
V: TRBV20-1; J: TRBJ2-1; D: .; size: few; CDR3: CSAGLYNEQFF; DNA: TGCAGTGCTGGTCTTTACAATGAGCAGTTCTTC